This T cell receptor (beta chain) stems from a study of OX40 agonist ivuxolimab in advanced cancers. CDR1 is LNHDA, CDR2 SQIVND, per germline (reference sequence). The V gene lost 6 bases and the J gene lost 2 bases, with 13 bases spanning the gap. The length of the CDR3 is 14 residues. Profiling relied on immunoSEQ multiplex PCR, and the TCRdb table lists in-frame clones only, not all of them. The sample yields approximately 82,000 clones, roughly 88% seen once. The V gene is TRBV19, the J gene TRBJ2-5; D is perhaps TRBD1 (6 bases). The input for sequencing was CD4+ or CD8+ T cells sorted from blood, taken in a trial of the OX40 agonist ivuxolimab. The sequence was collected from an adult with an advanced solid tumor such as melanoma, head and neck, liver or kidney cancer. The CDR3 bases are TGTGCCAGTAGCACAGGGAGTAGGCAAGAGACCCAGTACTTC. It codes for CASSTGSRQETQYF.